This T cell receptor (beta chain) is from a study of blood T cell repertoires in COVID-19. The V and J ends lost 1 base and 7 bases, in that order; junction bases with no gene match: 12. Germline loops: CDR1 LGHDT, CDR2 YNNKEL (reference sequence). The CDR3 covers 17 residues. TCRdb keeps only in-frame clones here, not all; method: immunoSEQ multiplex PCR. The sample includes some 120,000 clones, 80% to 90% of them seen just once. This clonotype originated in a human donor with acute or convalescent COVID-19. The donor label of this sample is uncertain. The sample taken for sequencing was peripheral blood. The chain joins TRBV3-1 (or the pseudogene TRBV3-2) to TRBJ2-1, with 8 bases identical to TRBD2. The CDR3 region is CASSQAPGRALMNEQFF. The CDR3 DNA reads as TGTGCCAGCAGCCAAGCACCCGGGAGGGCCCTGATGAATGAGCAGTTCTTC.